The next 29 T cell receptor beta chains were all read from a single sample in a study of blood T cells in healthy people across ages. A second PCR of 7 to 11 cycles used a sample-barcoded 5' primer and a J-beta primer mix. TCRdb recomputed calls from the 5' RACE reads with MiXCR, one row per CDR3 protein. The sample lists 1.5 million to 1.9 million distinct CDR3 sequences, roughly 43% occurring once. The specimen sequenced was blood. The receptors derive from a woman younger than 30 in good health.

In this sample, this clonotype turned up a few times. The J gene is TRBJ1-3, the V gene TRBV15; a possible D gene is TRBD1 (5 bases). V dropped 0 bases and J dropped 2 bases, with 14 bases sitting between them. This CDR3 region has 17 residues. CDR1 is LNHNV, CDR2 YYDKDF, per germline (reference sequence). The DNA of the CDR3 is TGTGCCACCAGCAGAGATGGGCAGGGATTCACTGGAAACACCATATATTTT. It codes for CATSRDGQGFTGNTIYF.

The rearrangement uses TRBV4-2 and TRBJ2-1, with a possible D match to TRBD1 (6 bases). CDR1 and CDR2 from the germline V gene are LGHNA and YNFKEQ. The CDR3 contains 14 residues. V was trimmed by 0 bases and J by 10 bases, leaving 13 bases between them. The CDR3 here is CASSQDQGTHEQFF. Here the CDR3 DNA reads TGTGCCAGCAGCCAAGATCAGGGGACCCACGAGCAGTTCTTC.

This rearrangement joins TRBV12-3 or TRBV12-4 to TRBJ2-2; 7 bases line up with TRBD2. The trim removed 6 bases at V and 6 bases at J, leaving 19 bases unmatched. The CDR3 is 18 amino acids. In nucleotides, the CDR3 is TGTGCCAGCAGATACATCACTCTAGCGGCCCATGACCCCGGGGAGCTGTTTTTT. Translation: CASRYITLAAHDPGELFF.

This clonotype appeared many times. The chain carries TRBV7-2 and TRBJ2-3, with 7 positions matching TRBD1. Trimming took 1 base from V and 2 from J; bases not matched to a gene: 3. In germline, CDR1 is SGHTA, CDR2 FQGNSA. CDR3 length: 15 amino acids. CDR3 region: CASSLVGQPTDTQYF. The CDR3 DNA reads TGTGCCAGCAGCTTAGTGGGACAGCCCACAGATACGCAGTATTTT. The whole variable domain, filled in from reference TRBV7-2 and TRBJ2-3, reads GAGVSQSPSNKVTEKGKDVELRCDPISGHTALYWYRQSLGQGLEFLIYFQGNSAPDKSGLPSDRFSAERTGGSVSTLTIQRTQQEDSAVYLCASSLVGQPTDTQYFGPGTRLTVL.

V is TRBV20-1 and J is TRBJ2-1; possible D gene TRBD1, 5 bases. V dropped 5 bases and J dropped 5 bases, with 19 bases sitting between them. The CDR3 covers 15 residues. Germline V gene sequence: CDR1 DFQATT, CDR2 SNEGSKA (reference sequence). The CDR3 bases are TGCAGTGCTCCCGAAACCTTGACAGAGAACAATGAGCAGTTCTTC. Encoded protein: CSAPETLTENNEQFF.

A few counts support this clonotype. V gene TRBV6-1 combines with J gene TRBJ2-3; 12 bases agree with TRBD2. The J segment lost 0 bases and the V segment lost 3 bases, leaving 4 bases of the junction unmatched. The CDR3 loop spans 17 amino acids. The germline V gene encodes CDR1 MNHNS and CDR2 SASEGT. CDR3 nucleotide sequence: TGTGCCAGCAGTGATGGGACTAGCGGGTCGAGCACAGATACGCAGTATTTT. It translates to CASSDGTSGSSTDTQYF.

This clonotype was counted a few times. The J gene is TRBJ2-5, the V gene TRBV29-1; D call uncertain. Germline CDR1 SQVTM, CDR2 ANQGSEA. This CDR3 has 10 residues. The ends were cut back, 3 bases at V and 1 base at J, with 0 bases in the middle. The chain's CDR3 is CSVDQETQYF. In DNA, the CDR3 is TGCAGCGTTGACCAAGAGACCCAGTACTTC.

CDR3 DNA sequence: TGTGCCATCGGGGAGACAGGGGAGAACACTGAAGCTTTCTTT. Protein sequence: CAIGETGENTEAFF. The chain combines TRBV10-3 with TRBJ1-1; TRBD1 agrees at 8 bases. This CDR3 spans 14 amino acids. The ends lost 8 bases at V and 1 base at J; junction bases unmatched: 6. Per germline, CDR1 ENHRY and CDR2 SYGVKD.

Comment on this clonotype: A much larger clonotype is one base distant, so this may be a read error. The rearrangement uses TRBV28 and TRBJ2-7; perhaps D is TRBD1 or TRBD2 (5 bases each). The CDR3 spans 14 residues. Trimming cost V 5 bases and J 4 bases, with 15 bases left between them. Germline V gene data show CDR1 as MDHEN and CDR2 as SYDVKM. The DNA of the CDR3 is TGTGCCAGCAGTGCAACCGGGACCAGATACGAGCAGTACTTC. Encoded protein: CASSATGTRYEQYF. The full variable domain, with the rest looked up from reference TRBV28 and TRBJ2-7, is DVKVTQSSRYLVKRTGEKVFLECVQDMDHENMFWYRQDPGLGLRLIYFSYDVKMKEKGDIPEGYSVSREKKERFSLILESASTNQTSMYLCASSATGTRYEQYFGPGTRLTVT.

The chain joins TRBV4-1 to TRBJ2-7; 8 bases agree with TRBD1. Unmatched junction bases numbered 2, after V lost 3 bases and J lost 7 bases. The length of the CDR3 is 12 residues. CDR1 is MGHRA, CDR2 YSYEKL, per germline. CDR3 DNA: TGCGCCAGCAGCCACGACAGGGGTGAGCAGTACTTC. Translating gives CASSHDRGEQYF.

This clonotype has more than one count but fewer than ten. V usage is TRBV6-5 and J usage is TRBJ2-5; the match to TRBD1 covers 10 bases. This CDR3 is built from 16 residues. Germline V gives CDR1 MNHEY, CDR2 SVGAGI. Unmatched junction bases numbered 6, after V lost 5 bases and J lost 0 bases. CDR3 sequence: CASSRRDRGDQETQYF. DNA for the CDR3: TGTGCCAGCAGTCGCCGGGACAGGGGCGACCAAGAGACCCAGTACTTC.

This clonotype turned up a few times. The chain is built from TRBV14 and TRBJ2-3; 8 nucleotides agree with TRBD2. CDR1 is SGHDN and CDR2 is FVKESK in the germline V gene. The CDR3 has 13 residues. Germline trimming cut 4 bases from V and 8 bases from J; bases unmatched to any gene: 5. CDR3 loop: CASSLTGGGTQYF. DNA of the CDR3: TGTGCCAGCAGCCTTACGGGAGGGGGTACGCAGTATTTT.

This clonotype was counted between two and nine times. The V call is TRBV3-1, the J call TRBJ2-1; 10 nucleotides line up with TRBD2. The CDR3 length is 17 residues. Germline CDR1 LGHDT, CDR2 YNNKEL (reference sequence). Unmatched junction bases numbered 5, after V lost 1 base and J lost 2 bases. CDR3: CASSQALGLAAYNEQFF. The CDR3 region has the DNA TGTGCCAGCAGCCAAGCCTTAGGACTAGCGGCCTACAATGAGCAGTTCTTC.

In its sample, this clonotype was seen a few times. The J gene is TRBJ2-5, the V gene TRBV4-3; the D is unclear. The last part of the DNA fits TRBJ2-7 better; the J call may be wrong. This CDR3 has 13 amino acids. Germline-derived CDR1 and CDR2 are LGHNA and YSLEER. In nucleotides, the CDR3 is TGCGCCAGCAGCCAAGGAGAAGGCTCCGAGCAGTACTTC. It translates to CASSQGEGSEQYF.

The chain joins TRBV20-1 to TRBJ2-1; TRBD2 agrees at 8 bases. CDR3 length equals 14 residues. Germline V CDR1 and CDR2: DFQATT, SNEGSKA (reference sequence). Germline trimming cut 2 bases from V and 6 bases from J; bases unmatched to any gene: 6. In DNA form, the CDR3 reads TGCAGTGCTAGATTTAGCGGGAATCGCAATGAGCAGTTCTTC. It codes for CSARFSGNRNEQFF.

The J gene is TRBJ2-3, the V gene TRBV9, with TRBD1 matching 7 bases. The CDR3 covers 16 residues. Per germline, CDR1 SGDLS and CDR2 YYNGEE. The V gene end was trimmed by 3 bases and the J gene end by 6 bases; junction bases not matched to a gene: 13. CDR3 bases: TGTGCCAGCAGCGAGGCCGGGACAGCAAGTTGGGATACGCAGTATTTT. It codes for CASSEAGTASWDTQYF. Combining the CDR3 with reference TRBV9 and TRBJ2-3 gives the whole variable domain DSGVTQTPKHLITATGQRVTLRCSPRSGDLSVYWYQQSLDQGLQFLIQYYNGEERAKGNILERFSAQQFPDLHSELNLSSLELGDSALYFCASSEAGTASWDTQYFGPGTRLTVL.

This clonotype was detected once. The chain is built from TRBV20-1 and TRBJ2-5; D is possibly TRBD1 (5 bases). The CDR3 extends over 14 amino acids. The germline V and J ends were trimmed by 5 bases and 4 bases, with 17 bases remaining between them. Germline loops: CDR1 DFQATT, CDR2 SNEGSKA (reference sequence). CDR3 DNA: TGCAGTGCTTTGGACACTCCACCAGGAGAGACCCAGTACTTC. Translated, it gives CSALDTPPGETQYF.

The V gene is TRBV18, the J gene TRBJ2-7; no clear D gene. Germline lookup yields CDR1 KGHSH and CDR2 LQKENI. The length of the CDR3 is 14 residues. Trimming removed 2 bases at V and 6 bases at J, with 14 bases between. The chain's CDR3 is CASSPGLGGAEQYF. DNA for the CDR3: TGTGCCAGCTCACCAGGTCTAGGTGGCGCCGAGCAGTACTTC.

This clonotype has more than one count but fewer than ten. The rearrangement joins TRBV5-1 to TRBJ2-5; TRBD1 matches at 9 bases. Matching the DNA end better, TRBJ2-7 makes the J call doubtful. From germline, CDR1 is SGHRS and CDR2 YFSETQ. CDR3 size: 14 residues. The DNA of the CDR3 is TGCGCCAGCAGCTCACAGGGGGCTACCTACGAGCAGTACTTC. Translating gives CASSSQGATYEQYF.

This clonotype was counted ten times or more. V usage is TRBV12-3 or TRBV12-4 and J usage is TRBJ2-3; possibly TRBD1 for D (6 bases). CDR3 size: 14 residues. V was clipped by 6 bases and J by 3 bases, with 13 bases between them. The CDR3 sequence: CASSPTRGTDTQYF. CDR3 in DNA: TGTGCCAGCAGCCCAACCAGGGGTACAGATACGCAGTATTTT.

This chain uses TRBV7-2 with TRBJ2-7, with D possibly called TRBD1 or TRBD2 (5 bases each). V was pared by 5 bases and J by 7 bases, with 24 bases between. CDR3 length: 16 residues. Germline V CDR1 and CDR2: SGHTA, FQGNSA. CDR3 loop: CASSTNHRPGPKEQYF. The CDR3 nucleotides read TGTGCCAGCAGCACTAACCACCGCCCGGGGCCCAAGGAGCAGTACTTC.

This clonotype has a single count. The chain recombines TRBV5-1 with TRBJ1-1; 9 bases align to TRBD1. CDR3 size: 18 residues. CDR1 SGHRS and CDR2 YFSETQ come from the germline V gene. V dropped 5 bases and J dropped 1; count of bases not matched to a gene: 15. The CDR3 DNA sequence: TGCGCCAGCAGTCTCCCACCCGGGACAGGGAGGGCGAACACTGAAGCTTTCTTT. It is translated as CASSLPPGTGRANTEAFF.

This clonotype was counted between two and nine times. This chain connects TRBV6-2 or TRBV6-3 to TRBJ2-1, with 10 bases fitting TRBD2. V gave up 4 bases and J gave up 2 bases; unmatched junction bases: 5. The CDR3 extends over 16 amino acids. Germline CDR1 and CDR2: MNHEY and SVGEGT. This CDR3 is CASSFLAGGTYNEQFF. The CDR3 DNA reads TGTGCCAGCAGTTTCTTAGCGGGGGGAACCTACAATGAGCAGTTCTTC.

The CDR3 DNA follows: TGTGCCAGCAGCCGCGGACAGGGCGGCACCGGGGAGCTGTTTTTT. Its protein product is CASSRGQGGTGELFF. This chain uses TRBV6-2 or TRBV6-3 with TRBJ2-2, with 8 bases that match TRBD1. CDR1 and CDR2 (germline): MNHEY, SVGEGT. The V and J ends lost 6 bases and 4 bases, in that order; junction bases with no gene match: 7. The CDR3 sequence is 15 residues long.

The chain links TRBV11-2 to TRBJ2-2; D might be TRBD2 (7 bases). The germline CDR1 and CDR2 sequences are SGHAT and FQNNGV. V lost 3 bases and J lost 6, with 20 bases in between. This CDR3 is 17 amino acids long. The CDR3 is CASSFVFGGGPSGELFF. The CDR3 nucleotides are TGTGCCAGCAGCTTTGTCTTTGGGGGGGGGCCTTCCGGGGAGCTGTTTTTT.

The table lists this clonotype with a few counts. The chain carries TRBV5-1 and TRBJ2-5; D unresolved. The end of the DNA is better explained by TRBJ2-7, so the J call may be wrong. CDR1 is SGHRS, CDR2 YFSETQ, per germline. CDR3 size: 13 residues. DNA of the CDR3: TGCGCCAGCAGCGAAAACGAGGCACGCGAGCAGTACTTC. Translating it yields CASSENEAREQYF.

The chain is built from TRBV27 and TRBJ1-4; 9 bases are a match to TRBD1. The J segment lost 8 bases and the V segment lost 4 bases, leaving 8 bases of the junction unmatched. The CDR3 covers 15 residues. CDR1 MNHEY and CDR2 SMNVEV come from the germline V gene (reference sequence). The chain's CDR3 is CASSSHRGLEEKLFF. CDR3 coding DNA: TGTGCCAGCAGTTCACACAGGGGGCTCGAAGAAAAACTGTTTTTT.

This clonotype was seen a few times. The chain has TRBV15 and TRBJ1-1; D possibly corresponds to TRBD1 (5 bases). The germline gives CDR1 LNHNV, CDR2 YYDKDF (reference sequence). The V and J ends lost 0 bases and 8 bases respectively, with 13 bases between them. This CDR3 is built from 14 residues. In nucleotides, the CDR3 is TGTGCCACCAGCAGAGACGTGGGACGAAACGAAGCTTTCTTT. It codes for CATSRDVGRNEAFF.

This clonotype was seen more than once but under ten times. The chain employs TRBV5-1 and TRBJ2-3; D remains ambiguous. Germline V gene lookup returns CDR1 SGHRS and CDR2 YFSETQ. Trimming removed 1 base at V and 0 bases at J, with 12 bases between. This CDR3 is built from 16 residues. The CDR3 DNA follows: TGCGCCAGCAGCTTGCAGCGATCATCTAGCACAGATACGCAGTATTTT. Amino acids: CASSLQRSSSTDTQYF.